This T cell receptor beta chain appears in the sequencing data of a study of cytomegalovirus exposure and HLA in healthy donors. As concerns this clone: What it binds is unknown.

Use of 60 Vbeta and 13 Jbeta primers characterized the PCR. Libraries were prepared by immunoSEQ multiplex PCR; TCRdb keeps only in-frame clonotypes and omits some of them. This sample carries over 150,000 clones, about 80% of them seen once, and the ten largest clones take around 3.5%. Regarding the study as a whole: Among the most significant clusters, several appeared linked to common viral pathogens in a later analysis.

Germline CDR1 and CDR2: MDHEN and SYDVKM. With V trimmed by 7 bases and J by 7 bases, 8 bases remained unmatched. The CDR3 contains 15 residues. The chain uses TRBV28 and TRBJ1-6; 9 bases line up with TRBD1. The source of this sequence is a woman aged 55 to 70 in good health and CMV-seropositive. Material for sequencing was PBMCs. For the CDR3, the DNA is TGTGCCAGCACCTTAGGACAGGGGATGAATTCACCCCTCCACTTT. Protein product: CASTLGQGMNSPLHF.